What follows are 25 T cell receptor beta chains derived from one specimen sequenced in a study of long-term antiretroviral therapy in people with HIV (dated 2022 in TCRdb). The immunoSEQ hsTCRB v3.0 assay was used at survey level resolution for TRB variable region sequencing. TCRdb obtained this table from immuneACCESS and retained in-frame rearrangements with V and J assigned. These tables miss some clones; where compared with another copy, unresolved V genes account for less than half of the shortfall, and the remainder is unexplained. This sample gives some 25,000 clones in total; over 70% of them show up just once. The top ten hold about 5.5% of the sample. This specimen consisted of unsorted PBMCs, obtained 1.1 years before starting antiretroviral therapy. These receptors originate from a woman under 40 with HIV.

CDR3 nucleotide sequence: TGTGCCAGCAGTGAAGAGGGAACGACCGGAATCCTCATCGGCTACACCTTC. Translated, it gives CASSEEGTTGILIGYTF. J is TRBJ1-2 and V is TRBV6-1; D is undetermined. The CDR3 is 17 residues long. Trimming removed 1 base at V and 8 bases at J, with 23 bases between. The germline gives CDR1 MNHNS, CDR2 SASEGT.

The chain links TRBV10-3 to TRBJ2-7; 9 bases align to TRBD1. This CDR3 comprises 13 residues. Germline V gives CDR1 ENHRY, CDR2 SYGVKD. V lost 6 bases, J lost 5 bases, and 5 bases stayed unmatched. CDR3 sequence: CAIRPTGGHEQYF. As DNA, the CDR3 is TGTGCCATCAGACCCACAGGGGGCCACGAGCAGTACTTC.

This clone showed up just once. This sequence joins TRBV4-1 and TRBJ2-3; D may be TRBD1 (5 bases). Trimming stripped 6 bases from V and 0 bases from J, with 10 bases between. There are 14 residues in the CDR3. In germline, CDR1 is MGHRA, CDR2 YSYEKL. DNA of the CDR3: TGCGCCAGCAGAGGGGTAACGAGCACAGATACGCAGTATTTT. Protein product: CASRGVTSTDTQYF.

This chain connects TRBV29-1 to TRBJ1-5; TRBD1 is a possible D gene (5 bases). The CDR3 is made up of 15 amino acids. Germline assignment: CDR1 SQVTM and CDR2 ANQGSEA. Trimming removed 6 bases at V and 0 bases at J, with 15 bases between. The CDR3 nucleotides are TGCAGCGTCGCCCTAGGGACGGGTAGCAATCAGCCCCAGCATTTT. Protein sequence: CSVALGTGSNQPQHF.

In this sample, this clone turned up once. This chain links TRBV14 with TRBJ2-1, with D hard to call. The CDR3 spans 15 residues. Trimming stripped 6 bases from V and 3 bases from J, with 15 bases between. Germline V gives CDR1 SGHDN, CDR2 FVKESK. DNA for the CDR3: TGTGCCAGCAGTCCAAGAGGCAGCCTCTACAATGAGCAGTTCTTC. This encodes CASSPRGSLYNEQFF.

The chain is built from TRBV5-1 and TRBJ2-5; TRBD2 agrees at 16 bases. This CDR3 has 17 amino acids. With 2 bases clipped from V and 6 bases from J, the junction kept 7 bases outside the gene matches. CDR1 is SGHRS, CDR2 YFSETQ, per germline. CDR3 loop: CASSFSGTSGGAKTQYF. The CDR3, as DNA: TGCGCCAGCAGCTTTTCCGGGACTAGCGGGGGGGCGAAGACCCAGTACTTC.

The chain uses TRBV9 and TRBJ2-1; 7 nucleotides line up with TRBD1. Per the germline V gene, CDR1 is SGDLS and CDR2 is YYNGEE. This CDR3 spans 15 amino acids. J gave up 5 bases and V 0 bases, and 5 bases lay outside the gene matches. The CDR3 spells CASSVAGQVDNEQFF. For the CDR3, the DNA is TGTGCCAGCAGCGTAGCCGGACAGGTCGACAATGAGCAGTTCTTC.

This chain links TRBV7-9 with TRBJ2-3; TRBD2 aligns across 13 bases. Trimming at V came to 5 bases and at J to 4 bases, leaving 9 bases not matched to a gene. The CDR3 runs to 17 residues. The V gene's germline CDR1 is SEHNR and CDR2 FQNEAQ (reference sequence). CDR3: CASSPGLAGAGADTQYF. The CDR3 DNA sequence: TGTGCCAGCAGCCCCGGACTAGCGGGGGCCGGGGCAGATACGCAGTATTTT.

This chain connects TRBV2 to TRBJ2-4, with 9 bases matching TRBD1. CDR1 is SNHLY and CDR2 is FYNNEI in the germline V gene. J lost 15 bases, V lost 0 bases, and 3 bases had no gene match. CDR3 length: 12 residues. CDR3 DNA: TGTGCCAGCAGTGAAGCGCCGGGACAGGGGTACTTC. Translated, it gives CASSEAPGQGYF.

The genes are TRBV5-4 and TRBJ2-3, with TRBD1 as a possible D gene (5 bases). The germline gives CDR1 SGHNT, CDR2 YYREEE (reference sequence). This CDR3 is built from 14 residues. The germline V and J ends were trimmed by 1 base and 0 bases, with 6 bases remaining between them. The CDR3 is CASSLSGSTDTQYF. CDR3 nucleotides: TGTGCCAGCAGCTTGTCAGGGAGCACAGATACGCAGTATTTT.

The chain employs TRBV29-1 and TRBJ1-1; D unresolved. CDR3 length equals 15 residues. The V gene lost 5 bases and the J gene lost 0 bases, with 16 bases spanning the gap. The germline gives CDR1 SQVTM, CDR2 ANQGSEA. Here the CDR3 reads CSVLDGTVMNTEAFF. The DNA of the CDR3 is TGCAGCGTTTTAGACGGAACTGTTATGAACACTGAAGCTTTCTTT.

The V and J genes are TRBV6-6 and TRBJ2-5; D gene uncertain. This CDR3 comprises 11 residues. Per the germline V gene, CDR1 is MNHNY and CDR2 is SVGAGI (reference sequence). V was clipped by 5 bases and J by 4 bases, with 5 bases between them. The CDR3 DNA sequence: TGTGCCAGCAGTCAAGGAGAGACCCAGTACTTC. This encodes CASSQGETQYF.

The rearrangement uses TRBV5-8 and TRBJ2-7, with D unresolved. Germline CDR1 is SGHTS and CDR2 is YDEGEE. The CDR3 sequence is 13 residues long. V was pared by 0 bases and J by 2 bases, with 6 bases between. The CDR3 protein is CASSLDQPYEQYV. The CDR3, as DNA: TGTGCCAGCAGCTTGGATCAGCCCTACGAGCAGTACGTC.

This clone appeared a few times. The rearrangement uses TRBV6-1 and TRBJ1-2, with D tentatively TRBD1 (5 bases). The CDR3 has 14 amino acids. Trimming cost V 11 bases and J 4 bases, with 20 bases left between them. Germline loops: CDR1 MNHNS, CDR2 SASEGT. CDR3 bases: TGTGCCGCCACCGTGGGGCTGGTGAGCTATGGCTACACCTTC. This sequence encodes CAATVGLVSYGYTF.

The CDR3 reads CAWSSDGVQPQHF. CDR3 sequence (DNA): TGTGCCTGGAGTTCGGATGGGGTGCAGCCCCAGCATTTT. The chain has TRBV30 and TRBJ1-5; no definite D call. Trimming shortened V by 2 bases and J by 7 bases, and 12 bases separated the two germline ends. Germline assignment: CDR1 GTSNPN and CDR2 SVGIG (reference sequence). This CDR3 contains 13 residues. Supplemented by reference TRBV30 and TRBJ1-5, the full variable domain reads SQTIHQWPATLVQPVGSPLSLECTVEGTSNPNLYWYRQAAGRGLQLLFYSVGIGQISSEVPQNLSASRPQDRQFILSSKKLLLSDSGFYLCAWSSDGVQPQHFGDGTRLSIL.

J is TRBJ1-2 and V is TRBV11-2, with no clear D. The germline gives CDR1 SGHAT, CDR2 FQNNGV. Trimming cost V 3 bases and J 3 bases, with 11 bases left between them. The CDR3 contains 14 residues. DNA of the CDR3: TGTGCCAGCAGCTTTTCGGACGGATACTATGGCTACACCTTC. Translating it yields CASSFSDGYYGYTF. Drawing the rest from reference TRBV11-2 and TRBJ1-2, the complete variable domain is EAGVAQSPRYKIIEKRQSVAFWCNPISGHATLYWYQQILGQGPKLLIQFQNNGVVDDSQLPKDRFSAERLKGVDSTLKIQPAKLEDSAVYLCASSFSDGYYGYTFGSGTRLTVV.

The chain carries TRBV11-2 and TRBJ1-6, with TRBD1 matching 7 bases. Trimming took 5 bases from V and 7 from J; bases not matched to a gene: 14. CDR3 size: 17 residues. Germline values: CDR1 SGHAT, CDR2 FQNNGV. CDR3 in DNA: TGTGCCAGCAGCCCTTTGACAGGGTCGATTGTAAATTCACCCCTCCACTTT. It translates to CASSPLTGSIVNSPLHF.

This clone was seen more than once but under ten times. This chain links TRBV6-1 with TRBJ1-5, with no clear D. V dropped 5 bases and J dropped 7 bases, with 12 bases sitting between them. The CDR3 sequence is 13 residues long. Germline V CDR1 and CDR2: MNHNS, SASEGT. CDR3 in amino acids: CASSTKGGQPQHF. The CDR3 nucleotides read TGTGCCAGCAGTACGAAGGGTGGCCAGCCCCAGCATTTT.

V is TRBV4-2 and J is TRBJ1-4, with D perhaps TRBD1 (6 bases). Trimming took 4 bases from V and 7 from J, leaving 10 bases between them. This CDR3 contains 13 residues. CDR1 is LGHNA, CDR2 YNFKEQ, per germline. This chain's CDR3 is CASSRGTSEKLFF. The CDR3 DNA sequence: TGTGCCAGCAGCCGGGGGACATCTGAAAAACTGTTTTTT.

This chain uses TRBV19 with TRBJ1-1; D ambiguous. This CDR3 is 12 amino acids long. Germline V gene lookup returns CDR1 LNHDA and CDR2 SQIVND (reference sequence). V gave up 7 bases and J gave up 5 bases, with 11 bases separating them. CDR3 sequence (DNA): TGTGCCAGTAAAAAAGGGTGGACTGAAGCTTTCTTT. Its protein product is CASKKGWTEAFF.

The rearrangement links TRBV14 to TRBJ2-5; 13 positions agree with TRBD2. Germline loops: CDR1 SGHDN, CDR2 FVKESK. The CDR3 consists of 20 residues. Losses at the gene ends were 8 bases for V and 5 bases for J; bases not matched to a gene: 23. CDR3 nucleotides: TGTGCCAGCGGGCTTTCTCCGGGACTAGCGGGGTGGACACCCCGGGAGACCCAGTACTTC. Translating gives CASGLSPGLAGWTPRETQYF.

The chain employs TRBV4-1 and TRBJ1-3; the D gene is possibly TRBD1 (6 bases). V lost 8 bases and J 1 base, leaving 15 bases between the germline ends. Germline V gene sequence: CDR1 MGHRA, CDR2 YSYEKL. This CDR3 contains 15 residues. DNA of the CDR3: TGCGCCAGCTCAGAGGGGGTCCATTCTGGAAACACCATATATTTT. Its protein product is CASSEGVHSGNTIYF.

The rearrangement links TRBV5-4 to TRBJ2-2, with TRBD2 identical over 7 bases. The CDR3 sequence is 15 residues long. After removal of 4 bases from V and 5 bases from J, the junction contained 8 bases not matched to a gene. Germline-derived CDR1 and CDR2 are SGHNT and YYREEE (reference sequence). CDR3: CASSAPGGGTGELFF. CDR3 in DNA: TGTGCCAGCAGCGCACCGGGGGGTGGGACCGGGGAGCTGTTTTTT.

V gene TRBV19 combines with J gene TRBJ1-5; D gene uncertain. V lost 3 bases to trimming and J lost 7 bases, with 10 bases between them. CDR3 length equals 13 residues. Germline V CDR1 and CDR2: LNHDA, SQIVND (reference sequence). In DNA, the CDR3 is TGTGCCAGTAGTATGTGGTTAGGCCAGCCCCAGCATTTT. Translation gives CASSMWLGQPQHF.

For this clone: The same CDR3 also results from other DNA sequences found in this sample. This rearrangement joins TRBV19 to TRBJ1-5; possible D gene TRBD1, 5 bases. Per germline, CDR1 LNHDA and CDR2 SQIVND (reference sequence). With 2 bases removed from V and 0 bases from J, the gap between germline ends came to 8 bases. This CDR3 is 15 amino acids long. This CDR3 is CASSIRGYSNQPQHF. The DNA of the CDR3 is TGTGCCAGTAGTATACGGGGGTATAGCAATCAGCCCCAGCATTTT.